Presented here are 4 T cell receptor beta chains from one specimen sequenced in a study of blood T cell repertoires in COVID-19. Produced via immunoSEQ multiplex PCR; TCRdb's table is partial and in-frame only. The sample carries 150,000 to 200,000 clones, about nine tenths recorded once. The source material was peripheral blood. These receptors came from a man aged 18 to 35 with acute or convalescent COVID-19.

The chain is built from TRBV9 and TRBJ2-5, with 7 bases aligning to TRBD2. Germline V lookup: CDR1 SGDLS, CDR2 YYNGEE. Trimming cost V 0 bases and J 5 bases; bases outside gene matches: 7. This CDR3 has 15 residues. This CDR3 reads CASSVGGGAGETQYF. The CDR3 bases are TGTGCCAGCAGCGTAGGCGGGGGAGCAGGGGAGACCCAGTACTTC. Full variable domain (remainder filled in from reference TRBV9 and TRBJ2-5): DSGVTQTPKHLITATGQRVTLRCSPRSGDLSVYWYQQSLDQGLQFLIQYYNGEERAKGNILERFSAQQFPDLHSELNLSSLELGDSALYFCASSVGGGAGETQYFGPGTRLLVL.

V usage is TRBV27 and J usage is TRBJ1-1; TRBD1 aligns across 7 bases. The length of the CDR3 is 15 residues. Germline assignment: CDR1 MNHEY and CDR2 SMNVEV (reference sequence). V was clipped by 5 bases and J by 11 bases; unmatched bases: 17. The CDR3 DNA is TGTGCCAGCAGTACCTCCTCGACAGGGCGAGGGGTGGCTTTCTTT. Protein sequence: CASSTSSTGRGVAFF.

The genes are TRBV7-2 and TRBJ1-1; D possibly corresponds to TRBD1 (5 bases). CDR1 and CDR2 (germline): SGHTA, FQGNSA. The CDR3 covers 15 residues. Trimming shortened V by 7 bases and J by 3 bases, and 18 bases separated the two germline ends. Here the CDR3 DNA reads TGTGCCAGCATCGAACCGGGGGGAGGGTACACTGAAGCTTTCTTT. It encodes CASIEPGGGYTEAFF. Full variable domain (missing parts from reference TRBV7-2 and TRBJ1-1): GAGVSQSPSNKVTEKGKDVELRCDPISGHTALYWYRQSLGQGLEFLIYFQGNSAPDKSGLPSDRFSAERTGGSVSTLTIQRTQQEDSAVYLCASIEPGGGYTEAFFGQGTRLTVV.

This chain links TRBV12-3 or TRBV12-4 with TRBJ2-1; TRBD2 matches 8 bases. J lost 9 bases, V lost 6 bases, and 7 bases had no gene match. The CDR3 length is 13 residues. For the CDR3, the DNA is TGTGCCAGCAGCCTGGGGACTAGTTTTGAGCAGTTCTTC. Translating it yields CASSLGTSFEQFF.